The clone carrying this T cell receptor (beta chain) has at least ten counts. This specimen comes from a study of molecular identifiers for immune sequencing clone quantification. TCRdb analysed the PCR reads with MiXCR anew, one entry per CDR3 protein. The sample has about half a million distinct CDR3 sequences, about a fifth seen once. Germline V gene sequence: CDR1 SGHTA, CDR2 FQGNSA. Trimming pared 5 bases from V and 0 bases from J, leaving 11 bases between. The CDR3 runs to 15 residues. The source of this sequence is a human donor in good health. Some libraries in this study had Jurkat cell RNA spiked in. The genes are TRBV7-2 and TRBJ1-3; D remains ambiguous. Sequenced: naive CD8+ T cells from blood, with Jurkat cell RNA spiked in. The subset is: FACS-sorted CD8+CD4-CCR7+CD45RA+ naive T cells. The CDR3 DNA reads TGTGCCAGCAGCGCGGGCCGAAACTCTGGAAACACCATATATTTT. It translates to CASSAGRNSGNTIYF.